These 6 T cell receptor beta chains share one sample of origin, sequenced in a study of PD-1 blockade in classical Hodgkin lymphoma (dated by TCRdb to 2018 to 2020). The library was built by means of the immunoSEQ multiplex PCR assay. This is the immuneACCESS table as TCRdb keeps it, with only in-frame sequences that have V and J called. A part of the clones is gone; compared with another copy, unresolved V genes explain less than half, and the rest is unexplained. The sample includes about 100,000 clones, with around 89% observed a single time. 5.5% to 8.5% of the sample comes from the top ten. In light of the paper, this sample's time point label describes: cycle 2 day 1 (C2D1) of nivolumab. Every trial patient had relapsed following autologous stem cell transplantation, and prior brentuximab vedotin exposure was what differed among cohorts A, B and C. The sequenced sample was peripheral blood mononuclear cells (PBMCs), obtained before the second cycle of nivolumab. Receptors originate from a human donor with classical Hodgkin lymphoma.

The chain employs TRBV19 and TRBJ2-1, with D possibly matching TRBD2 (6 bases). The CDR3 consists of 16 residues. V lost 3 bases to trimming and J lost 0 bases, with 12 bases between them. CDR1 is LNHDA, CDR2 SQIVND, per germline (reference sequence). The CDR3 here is CASSILGGASYNEQFF. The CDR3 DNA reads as TGTGCCAGTAGTATCCTCGGGGGTGCCTCCTACAATGAGCAGTTCTTC.

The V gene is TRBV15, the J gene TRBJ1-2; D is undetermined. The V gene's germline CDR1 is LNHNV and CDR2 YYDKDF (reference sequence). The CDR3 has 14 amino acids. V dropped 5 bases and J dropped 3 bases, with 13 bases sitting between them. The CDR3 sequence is CATSPNTGYYGYTF. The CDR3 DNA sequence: TGTGCCACCAGCCCTAACACGGGATACTATGGCTACACCTTC.

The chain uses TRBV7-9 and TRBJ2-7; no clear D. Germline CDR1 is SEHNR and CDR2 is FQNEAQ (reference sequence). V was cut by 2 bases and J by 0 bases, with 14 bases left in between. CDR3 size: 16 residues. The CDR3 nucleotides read TGTGCCAGCAGCTTACTAGGCGATAGGAGCTCCTACGAGCAGTACTTC. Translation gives CASSLLGDRSSYEQYF. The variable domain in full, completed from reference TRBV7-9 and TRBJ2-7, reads DTGVSQNPRHKITKRGQNVTFRCDPISEHNRLYWYRQTLGQGPEFLTYFQNEAQLEKSRLLSDRFSAERPKGSFSTLEIQRTEQGDSAMYLCASSLLGDRSSYEQYFGPGTRLTVT.

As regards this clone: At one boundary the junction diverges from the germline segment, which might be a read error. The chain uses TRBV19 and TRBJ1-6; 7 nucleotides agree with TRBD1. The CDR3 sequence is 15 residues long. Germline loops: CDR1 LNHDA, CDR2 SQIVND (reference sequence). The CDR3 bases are TGTGCCAGTAGTATTGAGGGGGCCTACAATTCACCCCTCCACTTT. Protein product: CASSIEGAYNSPLHF.

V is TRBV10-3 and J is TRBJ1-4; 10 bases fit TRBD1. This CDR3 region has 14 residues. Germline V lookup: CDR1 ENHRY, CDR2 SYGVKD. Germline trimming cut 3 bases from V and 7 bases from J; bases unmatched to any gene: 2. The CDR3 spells CAISDDRGPEKLFF. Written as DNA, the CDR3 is TGTGCCATCAGTGACGACAGGGGGCCTGAAAAACTGTTTTTT.

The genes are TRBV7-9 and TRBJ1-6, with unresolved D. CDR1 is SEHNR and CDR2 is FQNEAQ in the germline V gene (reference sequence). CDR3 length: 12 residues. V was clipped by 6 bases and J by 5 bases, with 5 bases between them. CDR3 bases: TGTGCCAGCAGTCATCATAATTCACCCCTCCACTTT. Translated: CASSHHNSPLHF.